The 21 T cell receptor beta chains below all came from one sample that was sequenced in a study of cytomegalovirus exposure and HLA in healthy donors. Clones were sequenced by immunoSEQ multiplex PCR, and TCRdb holds only the in-frame ones, with some missing. Of about 160,000 clones detected, around 85% appear once; the ten largest clones hold 2% to 2.5%. The sequenced material came from PBMCs. All receptors derive from a young man in good health and CMV-seropositive.

The CDR3 DNA is TGCGCCAGCAGTGAGTCGCGGATAGGGGGCTATTCACCCCTCCACTTT. Encoded protein: CASSESRIGGYSPLHF. This sequence joins TRBV10-2 and TRBJ1-6, with TRBD1 matching 7 bases. V lost 0 bases to trimming and J lost 8 bases; unmatched junction nucleotides: 7. Germline V gene sequence: CDR1 WSHSY, CDR2 SAAADI. The CDR3 runs to 16 residues.

The chain is built from TRBV7-9 and TRBJ2-3; 9 bases are a match to TRBD2. This CDR3 has 16 residues. CDR1 SEHNR and CDR2 FQNEAQ come from the germline V gene (reference sequence). The V segment lost 6 bases and the J segment 6 bases; nucleotides outside the gene matches: 13. CDR3 loop: CASSPPSGVGVDTQYF. DNA of the CDR3: TGTGCCAGCAGTCCACCTAGCGGGGTGGGAGTGGATACGCAGTATTTT.

This chain connects TRBV5-8 to TRBJ2-7; the match to TRBD2 covers 11 bases. The length of the CDR3 is 17 residues. The V and J ends lost 0 bases and 1 base, in that order; junction bases with no gene match: 6. The germline V gene has CDR1 SGHTS and CDR2 YDEGEE. This CDR3 is CASSLGLAGGPSYEQYF. CDR3 nucleotide sequence: TGTGCCAGCAGCTTGGGCCTAGCGGGAGGCCCGTCCTACGAGCAGTACTTC.

The V and J genes are TRBV5-1 and TRBJ2-3; 7 positions match TRBD1. Germline assignment: CDR1 SGHRS and CDR2 YFSETQ. V dropped 0 bases and J dropped 6; count of bases not matched to a gene: 10. This CDR3 is built from 16 residues. DNA of the CDR3: TGCGCCAGCAGCTTGGCCTCCGACAGGGATTCGGATACGCAGTATTTT. It yields the protein CASSLASDRDSDTQYF.

J is TRBJ2-7 and V is TRBV9; 7 bases align to TRBD1. Germline V lookup: CDR1 SGDLS, CDR2 YYNGEE. V was clipped by 4 bases and J by 4 bases; unmatched bases: 14. The CDR3 has 16 residues. The CDR3 region is CASSPRFGTANYEQYF. The CDR3 coding sequence is TGTGCCAGCAGCCCCAGATTTGGGACAGCAAATTACGAGCAGTACTTC.

The CDR3 bases are TGTGCCAGCAGTTACGGAGCAGGGGAATACGAGCAGTACTTC. This gives the protein CASSYGAGEYEQYF. The V and J genes are TRBV6-6 and TRBJ2-7; a weak D match, TRBD1 (6 bases). V gave up 2 bases and J gave up 4 bases, with 12 bases separating them. CDR1 and CDR2 (germline): MNHNY, SVGAGI (reference sequence). The CDR3 loop spans 14 amino acids.

This clone was seen only once. V usage is TRBV28 and J usage is TRBJ2-2; TRBD2 might be the D (5 bases). Trimming shortened V by 5 bases and J by 2 bases, and 15 bases separated the two germline ends. The CDR3 consists of 16 residues. Per the germline V gene, CDR1 is MDHEN and CDR2 is SYDVKM. CDR3 DNA: TGTGCCAGCAGTCCCCTTCGGGGTGCAAACACCGGGGAGCTGTTTTTT. This codes for CASSPLRGANTGELFF.

The rearrangement uses TRBV10-2 and TRBJ2-1; 12 bases align to TRBD1. From germline, CDR1 is WSHSY and CDR2 SAAADI. V lost 7 bases and J lost 5; bases outside the gene matches: 6. The CDR3 covers 15 residues. CDR3: CASIWDRGRNNEQFF. As DNA, the CDR3 is TGCGCCAGCATCTGGGACAGGGGGCGAAACAATGAGCAGTTCTTC.

The chain has TRBV7-2 and TRBJ2-3, with TRBD2 matching over 8 bases. This CDR3 is 16 amino acids long. J lost 2 bases, V lost 5 bases, and 9 bases had no gene match. Germline V CDR1 and CDR2: SGHTA, FQGNSA. The CDR3 DNA reads as TGTGCCAGCAGCCCCCAACGGGGGGGGAACACAGATACGCAGTATTTT. This codes for CASSPQRGGNTDTQYF.

V usage is TRBV7-8 and J usage is TRBJ2-6; 7 nucleotides agree with TRBD2. CDR3 length: 16 residues. Germline V lookup: CDR1 SGHVS, CDR2 FQNEAQ. V lost 5 bases and J lost 1; bases outside the gene matches: 5. The DNA for the CDR3 is TGTGCCAGCAGCCCGTACGGGGGGTCTGGGGCCAACGTCCTGACTTTC. It specifies CASSPYGGSGANVLTF.

The V gene is TRBV29-1, the J gene TRBJ2-5; TRBD2 might be the D (5 bases). V was shortened by 3 bases and J by 5 bases, with 22 bases between the two germline ends. This CDR3 contains 16 residues. CDR1 SQVTM and CDR2 ANQGSEA come from the germline V gene. CDR3 sequence reads: CSVEGEDWVPRETQYF. DNA of the CDR3: TGCAGCGTTGAGGGAGAGGACTGGGTTCCTCGGGAGACCCAGTACTTC.

The CDR3 spells CASSLFPGGNSPLHF. CDR3 coding DNA: TGTGCCAGCAGCTTATTTCCAGGGGGCAATTCACCCCTCCACTTT. The rearrangement uses TRBV7-2 and TRBJ1-6; 8 bases agree with TRBD1. The junction had 4 bases not matched to a gene; V was cut back by 2 bases and J by 7 bases. Looked up from germline, CDR1 is SGHTA and CDR2 is FQGNSA. The CDR3 is 15 amino acids.

The chain links TRBV11-2 to TRBJ1-2; tentative D call: TRBD1 (6 bases). The CDR3 totals 17 residues. The V end was cut by 0 bases, the J end by 3 bases, with 17 bases between. Germline V gene data show CDR1 as SGHAT and CDR2 as FQNNGV. The CDR3 nucleotides are TGTGCCAGCAGCTTAGATCGGGGGGACACTCGATACTATGGCTACACCTTC. It codes for CASSLDRGDTRYYGYTF.

The chain uses TRBV5-1 and TRBJ2-5; TRBD2 agrees at 14 bases. The V and J ends lost 4 bases and 0 bases, in that order; junction bases with no gene match: 14. The germline V gene has CDR1 SGHRS and CDR2 YFSETQ. The CDR3 spans 20 residues. This CDR3 reads CASSLMPGTSGGSYQETQYF. CDR3 sequence (DNA): TGCGCCAGCAGCCTCATGCCTGGGACTAGCGGGGGATCGTACCAAGAGACCCAGTACTTC.

The chain couples TRBV6-5 to TRBJ1-1; a possible D gene is TRBD1 (5 bases). Germline V gene data show CDR1 as MNHEY and CDR2 as SVGAGI. V was clipped by 2 bases and J by 1 base, with 14 bases between them. The CDR3 runs 16 residues. The CDR3 region is CASSYNPDTGNTEAFF. CDR3 coding DNA: TGTGCCAGCAGTTACAATCCGGACACAGGGAACACTGAAGCTTTCTTT.

The chain is built from TRBV18 and TRBJ2-1; 7 nucleotides agree with TRBD1. Germline CDR1 KGHSH, CDR2 LQKENI. Trimming cost V 6 bases and J 0 bases; bases outside gene matches: 8. The CDR3 spans 16 residues. The CDR3 protein is CASSLTTGVSYNEQFF. The CDR3 DNA reads TGTGCCAGCTCTCTTACTACAGGGGTCTCCTACAATGAGCAGTTCTTC.

The chain is built from TRBV7-3 and TRBJ2-1; 12 bases are shared with TRBD2. CDR1 is SGHTA and CDR2 is FQGTGA in the germline V gene. Trimming took 5 bases from V and 4 from J; bases not matched to a gene: 6. The CDR3 runs to 16 residues. Here the CDR3 reads CASSGTSGGPYNEQFF. The DNA for the CDR3 is TGTGCCAGCAGCGGAACTAGCGGGGGGCCTTACAATGAGCAGTTCTTC. The whole variable domain, remainder taken from reference TRBV7-3 and TRBJ2-1, is GAGVSQTPSNKVTEKGKYVELRCDPISGHTALYWYRQSLGQGPEFLIYFQGTGAADDSGLPNDRFFAVRPEGSVSTLKIQRTERGDSAVYLCASSGTSGGPYNEQFFGPGTRLTVL.

The CDR3 sequence: CSVEGDSPYEQYF. The CDR3 DNA is TGCAGCGTTGAAGGGGACAGCCCCTACGAGCAGTACTTC. The gene calls are TRBV29-1 and TRBJ2-7; 7 bases are a match to TRBD1. CDR3 length equals 13 residues. From germline, CDR1 is SQVTM and CDR2 ANQGSEA. V shed 1 base, J shed 2 bases, and the junction held 2 bases outside the gene matches.

Worth noting for this clone: Mismatch with germline at one junction end may stem from a read error. The rearrangement joins TRBV5-1 to TRBJ2-5; D is perhaps TRBD2 (7 bases). From germline, CDR1 is SGHRS and CDR2 YFSETQ. The CDR3 totals 12 residues. The CDR3 DNA is TGCGCCAGCAGCTTGGTCGGCGGGGGCCCCCACTTC. It is translated as CASSLVGGGPHF.

The genes are TRBV18 and TRBJ1-2, with a weak D call TRBD1 (6 bases). The CDR3 runs 16 residues. Germline V CDR1 and CDR2: KGHSH, LQKENI. The V end lost 2 bases, the J end lost 3 bases, and 16 bases lay between the germline ends. The CDR3 protein is CASSPVGQPNYYGYTF. In nucleotides, the CDR3 is TGTGCCAGCTCACCAGTCGGACAGCCGAATTACTATGGCTACACCTTC. The complete variable domain, with remaining parts taken from reference TRBV18 and TRBJ1-2, reads NAGVMQNPRHLVRRRGQEARLRCSPMKGHSHVYWYRQLPEEGLKFMVYLQKENIIDESGMPKERFSAEFPKEGPSILRIQQVVRGDSAAYFCASSPVGQPNYYGYTFGSGTRLTVV.

The V call is TRBV4-3, the J call TRBJ2-1; 10 positions agree with TRBD2. J gave up 4 bases and V 4 bases, and 10 bases lay outside the gene matches. The CDR3 totals 17 residues. In germline, CDR1 is LGHNA, CDR2 YSLEER. In nucleotides, the CDR3 is TGCGCCAGCAGCCCGATACAACTAGCGGGGAAATACAATGAGCAGTTCTTC. This encodes CASSPIQLAGKYNEQFF.